The 8 T cell receptor beta chains below come from one sample, sequenced in a study of blood T cell repertoires in COVID-19. Measured with immunoSEQ multiplex PCR; TCRdb has only the in-frame clones, and not every one. The profile shows 200,000 to 250,000 clones, around nine tenths of them singletons. What was sequenced was peripheral blood. Receptors originate from an older woman with acute or convalescent COVID-19.

V is TRBV4-2 and J is TRBJ2-1, with 10 bases fitting TRBD2. Germline V lookup: CDR1 LGHNA, CDR2 YNFKEQ. V gave up 1 base and J gave up 3 bases; unmatched junction bases: 6. The CDR3 contains 17 residues. CDR3 protein: CASSQALSSGGYNEQFF. Written as DNA, the CDR3 is TGTGCCAGCAGCCAAGCCCTCTCTAGCGGGGGCTACAATGAGCAGTTCTTC.

This clone was seen once. V gene TRBV4-3 combines with J gene TRBJ1-6, with 11 bases identical to TRBD1. CDR1 is LGHNA, CDR2 YSLEER, per germline. The V segment lost 2 bases and the J segment 7 bases; nucleotides outside the gene matches: 1. This CDR3 is 15 amino acids long. CDR3 coding DNA: TGCGCCAGCAGCCAACGGGACAGGGGGAATTCACCCCTCCACTTT. Translation: CASSQRDRGNSPLHF.

This clone was found a few times. The chain joins TRBV4-1 to TRBJ2-2; D unclear. In germline, CDR1 is MGHRA, CDR2 YSYEKL. Trimming took 0 bases from V and 1 from J, leaving 18 bases between them. CDR3 size: 19 residues. This chain's CDR3 is CASSQDLLAARKNTGELFF. Written as DNA, the CDR3 is TGCGCCAGCAGCCAAGATCTATTGGCGGCAAGGAAGAACACCGGGGAGCTGTTTTTT.

The genes are TRBV6-1 and TRBJ1-4; 8 bases line up with TRBD1. The CDR3 is 16 amino acids. Germline CDR1 reads MNHNS; CDR2 reads SASEGT. With V trimmed by 4 bases and J by 0 bases, 4 bases remained unmatched. The CDR3 region has the DNA TGTGCCAGCAGTGCAGGGACAGGCACAACTAATGAAAAACTGTTTTTT. Its protein is CASSAGTGTTNEKLFF.

V is TRBV24-1 and J is TRBJ2-2, with TRBD1 matching over 7 bases. Germline CDR1 is KGHDR and CDR2 is SFDVKD. The CDR3 totals 16 residues. J was trimmed by 0 bases and V by 5 bases; bases with no gene match: 5. This CDR3 is CATSGAGTANTGELFF. The CDR3 coding sequence is TGTGCCACCAGTGGGGCCGGGACAGCGAACACCGGGGAGCTGTTTTTT.

V and J are TRBV7-2 and TRBJ2-2; 8 bases line up with TRBD2. The CDR3 extends over 15 amino acids. Germline V lookup: CDR1 SGHTA, CDR2 FQGNSA. Unmatched junction bases numbered 6, after V lost 7 bases and J lost 2 bases. The CDR3 loop reads CASKSREGNTGELFF. DNA of the CDR3: TGTGCCAGCAAGAGTCGGGAGGGAAACACCGGGGAGCTGTTTTTT.

This chain uses TRBV10-3 with TRBJ2-5; no reliable D call. The V and J ends lost 3 bases and 5 bases respectively, with 7 bases between them. The CDR3 loop spans 12 amino acids. The germline gives CDR1 ENHRY, CDR2 SYGVKD. CDR3 nucleotide sequence: TGTGCCATCAGTGAAGTCCAGGAGACCCAGTACTTC. Encoded protein: CAISEVQETQYF.

As regards this clone: The sample has other DNA sequences that encode this CDR3 too. The rearrangement joins TRBV11-2 to TRBJ2-7; the match to TRBD1 covers 8 bases. This CDR3 region has 14 residues. Germline-derived CDR1 and CDR2 are SGHAT and FQNNGV. The V segment lost 3 bases and the J segment 3 bases; nucleotides outside the gene matches: 4. The DNA of the CDR3 is TGTGCCAGCAGCTTTGGACAGGGTAACTACGAGCAGTACTTC. It encodes CASSFGQGNYEQYF.